This TCR beta chain appears in the sequencing data of a study of blood T cells in healthy people across ages. This clonotype came up a few times. Its antigen is as yet unknown. Study results and caveats: When one million T cells were used, diversity estimates were thought to be underestimates.

The V and J ends lost 7 bases and 5 bases respectively, with 23 bases between them. Germline CDR1 is MDHEN and CDR2 is SYDVKM. The CDR3 runs 16 residues. Drawing of peripheral blood yielded 8.5 to 10 milliliters from each donor. Primed by a sample-barcoded 5' primer and a J-beta primer mix, a second PCR proceeded for about 6 to 12 cycles. Each CDR3 protein gets one entry after TCRdb re-called the 5' RACE reads with MiXCR. The data hold some 750,000 distinct CDR3 sequences, with 22% observed a single time. The chain recombines TRBV28 with TRBJ2-5; weak D call: TRBD1 (5 bases). Sequenced sample: blood. This sequence was found in a man in his sixties or seventies in good health. CDR3 nucleotide sequence: TGTGCCAGCATTTCCCCTAGGGGCCCGGCGAGGGAGACCCAGTACTTC. This sequence encodes CASISPRGPARETQYF.